This entry is about one T cell receptor (beta chain). Its specificity is unknown. One entry per CDR3 protein results from TCRdb running MiXCR on the 5' RACE reads. There are hundreds of thousands of distinct CDR3 sequences in the sample; roughly 8% occur only once, and approximately 0.89% lies in the top ten. This entry belongs to a study of identical twins. Broader study findings: The presence of invariant MAIT and iNKT cells could partly confound analyses of zero-insertion sequences.

The length of the CDR3 is 14 residues. V shed 7 bases, J shed 6 bases, and the junction held 10 bases outside the gene matches. Germline V gives CDR1 SNHLY, CDR2 FYNNEI. All donors comprised healthy Caucasians. This sample also appeared in a second study, on yellow fever vaccine responses in identical twins.

The V and J genes are TRBV2 and TRBJ2-3; 7 bases are shared with TRBD2. Sequenced: PBMCs. This receptor was taken from a woman aged 18-29 years in good health. The CDR3 DNA sequence: TGTGCCAGCATATGGGGGGGGGAACCGGATACGCAGTATTTT. This encodes CASIWGGEPDTQYF.